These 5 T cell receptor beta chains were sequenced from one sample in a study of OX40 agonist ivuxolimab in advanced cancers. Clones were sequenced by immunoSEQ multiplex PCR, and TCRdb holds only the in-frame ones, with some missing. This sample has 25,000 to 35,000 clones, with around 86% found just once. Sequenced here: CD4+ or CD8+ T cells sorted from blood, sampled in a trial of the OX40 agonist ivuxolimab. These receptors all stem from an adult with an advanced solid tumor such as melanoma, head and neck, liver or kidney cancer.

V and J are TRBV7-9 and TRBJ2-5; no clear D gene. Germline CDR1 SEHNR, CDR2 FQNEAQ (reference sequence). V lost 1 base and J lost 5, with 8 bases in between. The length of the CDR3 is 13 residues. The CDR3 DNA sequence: TGTGCCAGCAGCTTAGAGGCTGCCGAGACCCAGTACTTC. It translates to CASSLEAAETQYF.

The CDR3 DNA sequence: TGTGCCAGCAGCTTCCTCACTAGCGGGGTACCCTCCTACGAGCAGTACTTC. As protein: CASSFLTSGVPSYEQYF. The chain joins TRBV11-2 to TRBJ2-7, with 10 bases fitting TRBD2. CDR3 length: 17 residues. The germline V gene encodes CDR1 SGHAT and CDR2 FQNNGV. The J segment lost 0 bases and the V segment lost 3 bases, leaving 8 bases of the junction unmatched. The complete variable domain, with remaining parts taken from reference TRBV11-2 and TRBJ2-7, reads EAGVAQSPRYKIIEKRQSVAFWCNPISGHATLYWYQQILGQGPKLLIQFQNNGVVDDSQLPKDRFSAERLKGVDSTLKIQPAKLEDSAVYLCASSFLTSGVPSYEQYFGPGTRLTVT.

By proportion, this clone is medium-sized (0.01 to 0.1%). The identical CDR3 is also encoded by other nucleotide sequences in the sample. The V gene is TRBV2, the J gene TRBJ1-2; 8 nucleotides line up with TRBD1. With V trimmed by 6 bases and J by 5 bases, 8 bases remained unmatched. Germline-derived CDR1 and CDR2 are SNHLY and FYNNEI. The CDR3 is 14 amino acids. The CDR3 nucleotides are TGTGCCAGCAGGGAGACAGGGGTCACATATGGCTACACCTTC. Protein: CASRETGVTYGYTF.

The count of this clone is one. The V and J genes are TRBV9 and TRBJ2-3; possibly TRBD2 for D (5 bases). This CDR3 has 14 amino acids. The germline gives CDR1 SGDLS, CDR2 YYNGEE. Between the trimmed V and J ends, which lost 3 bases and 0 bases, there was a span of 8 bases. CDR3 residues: CASSGRKSTDTQYF. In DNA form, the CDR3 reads TGTGCCAGCAGCGGGAGGAAGAGCACAGATACGCAGTATTTT.

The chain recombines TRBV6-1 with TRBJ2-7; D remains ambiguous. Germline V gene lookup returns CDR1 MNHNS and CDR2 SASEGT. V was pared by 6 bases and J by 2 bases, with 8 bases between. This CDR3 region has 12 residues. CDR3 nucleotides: TGTGCCAGCAGCTACACGACCTACGAGCAGTACTTC. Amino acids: CASSYTTYEQYF.